These 27 T cell receptor beta chains originate from one sample sequenced in a study of T cell responses to AZD1222 COVID-19 vaccine. Assay used: immunoSEQ multiplex PCR; TCRdb lists only in-frame clones, some missing. The sample holds over 150,000 clones, 90% to 95% seen once. The sample here was peripheral blood, taken 28 days after the second dose of the MenACWY control vaccine. The source of these receptors is an adult who received the MenACWY meningococcal vaccine as a control.

A single count supports this clone. The chain employs TRBV6-2 or TRBV6-3 and TRBJ2-7; D possibly corresponds to TRBD1 (6 bases). CDR1 MNHEY and CDR2 SVGEGT come from the germline V gene. The CDR3 is 14 residues long. Trimming took 6 bases from V and 7 from J, leaving 19 bases between them. CDR3 protein: CASSPLGGLREQYF. Here the CDR3 DNA reads TGTGCCAGCAGCCCCCTTGGGGGCCTAAGGGAGCAGTACTTC.

The chain carries TRBV19 and TRBJ1-3; D is perhaps TRBD1 (6 bases). This CDR3 spans 13 amino acids. Germline CDR1 is LNHDA and CDR2 is SQIVND (reference sequence). V gave up 8 bases and J gave up 8 bases, with 16 bases separating them. CDR3 protein: CASSQGFGDTIYF. CDR3 DNA: TGTGCCAGTTCGCAGGGGTTTGGGGACACCATATATTTT.

The rearrangement joins TRBV13 to TRBJ1-3; TRBD1 matches at 8 bases. V shed 6 bases, J shed 1 base, and the junction held 5 bases outside the gene matches. Germline CDR1 is PRHDT and CDR2 is FYEKMQ (reference sequence). The CDR3 contains 15 residues. DNA of the CDR3: TGTGCCAGCAGGACTAGGACAGGGTCTGGAAACACCATATATTTT. Its protein is CASRTRTGSGNTIYF.

The rearrangement links TRBV29-1 to TRBJ1-3; D possibly corresponds to TRBD1 (6 bases). Germline V gene sequence: CDR1 SQVTM, CDR2 ANQGSEA. This CDR3 contains 14 residues. Trimming pared 1 base from V and 4 bases from J, leaving 11 bases between. The DNA for the CDR3 is TGCAGCGTTGAAGGAGGGGGGTCAGGAAACACCATATATTTT. It specifies CSVEGGGSGNTIYF.

This rearrangement joins TRBV11-2 to TRBJ1-3; D ambiguous. Germline lookup yields CDR1 SGHAT and CDR2 FQNNGV. Trimming cost V 8 bases and J 7 bases, with 15 bases left between them. The CDR3 has 13 residues. CDR3 amino acids: CASGSLTGNTIYF. CDR3 bases: TGTGCCAGCGGGTCCTTAACGGGGAACACCATATATTTT.

The chain joins TRBV19 to TRBJ1-2, with D perhaps matching TRBD1 (5 bases). The CDR3 length is 15 residues. The ends were cut back, 1 base at V and 4 bases at J, with 13 bases in the middle. The germline gives CDR1 LNHDA, CDR2 SQIVND (reference sequence). CDR3 amino acids: CASSIATGGGYGYTF. The CDR3 nucleotides read TGTGCCAGTAGTATAGCAACCGGGGGAGGCTATGGCTACACCTTC.

The chain combines TRBV7-2 with TRBJ1-2, with TRBD1 matching 8 bases. The V and J ends lost 6 bases and 4 bases, in that order; junction bases with no gene match: 7. This CDR3 has 14 residues. Looked up from germline, CDR1 is SGHTA and CDR2 is FQGNSA. CDR3 residues: CASSLQGGFYGYTF. The CDR3 DNA is TGTGCCAGCAGTCTACAGGGGGGCTTCTATGGCTACACCTTC.

The chain recombines TRBV18 with TRBJ1-3; no reliable D call. CDR1 KGHSH and CDR2 LQKENI come from the germline V gene. Between the trimmed V and J ends, which lost 2 bases and 7 bases, there was a span of 12 bases. This CDR3 comprises 14 residues. This CDR3 reads CASSPWTESNTIYF. The DNA of the CDR3 is TGTGCCAGCTCACCATGGACTGAGTCGAACACCATATATTTT.

The CDR3 sequence: CASSQDRSYEQYF. CDR3 bases: TGTGCCAGCAGTCAGGACAGGTCCTACGAGCAGTACTTC. This chain joins TRBV12-3 or TRBV12-4 and TRBJ2-7; 7 bases align to TRBD1. Trimming cost V 5 bases and J 1 base; bases outside gene matches: 2. This CDR3 comprises 13 residues.

This clone was counted a single time. This chain uses TRBV12-3 or TRBV12-4 with TRBJ1-6; D gene uncertain. Trimming removed 1 base at V and 11 bases at J, with 6 bases between. The CDR3 is made up of 12 amino acids. CDR3 bases: TGTGCCAGCAGTTTAGGAGGGCCACCCCTCCACTTT. This codes for CASSLGGPPLHF.

The chain couples TRBV6-5 to TRBJ1-5; unclear D gene. The germline V gene encodes CDR1 MNHEY and CDR2 SVGAGI. Trimming shortened V by 6 bases and J by 3 bases, and 9 bases separated the two germline ends. The CDR3 extends over 13 amino acids. CDR3 protein: CASRTAYNQPQHF. CDR3 bases: TGTGCCAGCAGAACAGCATACAATCAGCCCCAGCATTTT.

The rearrangement joins TRBV7-2 to TRBJ2-7; 7 positions agree with TRBD2. J lost 6 bases, V lost 1 base, and 9 bases had no gene match. Germline loops: CDR1 SGHTA, CDR2 FQGNSA. This CDR3 spans 15 amino acids. The CDR3 protein is CASSLGHRAGVEQYF. The CDR3, as DNA: TGTGCCAGCAGCTTAGGACACCGCGCGGGGGTCGAGCAGTACTTC.

The rearrangement links TRBV3-1 (or the pseudogene TRBV3-2) to TRBJ1-6; 10 positions match TRBD1. CDR3 size: 16 residues. The germline gives CDR1 LGHDT, CDR2 YNNKEL (reference sequence). J lost 9 bases, V lost 5 bases, and 10 bases had no gene match. The CDR3, as DNA: TGTGCCAGCAGCGTGACAGGGGGCCTCTTAATTTCACCCCTCCACTTT. Translating it yields CASSVTGGLLISPLHF.

This clone was observed a single time. The chain carries TRBV29-1 and TRBJ2-7; D gene uncertain. Trimming took 3 bases from V and 0 from J, leaving 15 bases between them. The germline V gene encodes CDR1 SQVTM and CDR2 ANQGSEA. CDR3 length equals 15 residues. The CDR3, as DNA: TGCAGCGTTGAGGGCCGACTGCCCAGCTCCTACGAGCAGTACTTC. Its protein is CSVEGRLPSSYEQYF.

V gene TRBV6-1 combines with J gene TRBJ2-7; D unclear. The CDR3 sequence is 13 residues long. With 3 bases removed from V and 3 bases from J, the gap between germline ends came to 9 bases. CDR1 and CDR2 (germline): MNHNS, SASEGT. The CDR3 loop is CASSDRKNYEQYF. The CDR3, as DNA: TGTGCCAGCAGTGACAGAAAAAACTACGAGCAGTACTTC.

This rearrangement joins TRBV19 to TRBJ1-5, with 11 bases fitting TRBD1. V was clipped by 4 bases and J by 7 bases; unmatched bases: 12. Germline V gene data show CDR1 as LNHDA and CDR2 as SQIVND (reference sequence). CDR3 size: 17 residues. In DNA, the CDR3 is TGTGCCAGTAGTAGTATGATATGGACAGGGGGCTACCAGCCCCAGCATTTT. Its translation: CASSSMIWTGGYQPQHF.

The rearrangement uses TRBV7-9 and TRBJ2-4, with 11 bases fitting TRBD2. CDR1 and CDR2 from the germline V gene are SEHNR and FQNEAQ (reference sequence). The CDR3 runs 16 residues. With V trimmed by 1 base and J by 7 bases, 6 bases remained unmatched. The CDR3 DNA reads TGTGCCAGCAGCTTAGGGCTAGCGGGGGGTGGGAACATTCAGTACTTC. This translates into CASSLGLAGGGNIQYF.

V and J are TRBV12-5 and TRBJ1-2; 7 nucleotides match TRBD1. Trimming took 2 bases from V and 7 from J; bases not matched to a gene: 7. Germline CDR1 reads LGHNT; CDR2 reads FRNRAP. CDR3 length equals 14 residues. The DNA for the CDR3 is TGTGCTAGTGGTTTGCCGACGGGACAGTTTGGCTACACCTTC. Amino acids: CASGLPTGQFGYTF. The full variable domain, completed using reference TRBV12-5 and TRBJ1-2, is DARVTQTPRHKVTEMGQEVTMRCQPILGHNTVFWYRQTMMQGLELLAYFRNRAPLDDSGMPKDRFSAEMPDATLATLKIQPSEPRDSAVYFCASGLPTGQFGYTFGSGTRLTVV.

The chain links TRBV5-1 to TRBJ1-2; D unclear. The CDR3 runs to 13 residues. V was cut by 1 base and J by 8 bases, with 12 bases left in between. Per germline, CDR1 SGHRS and CDR2 YFSETQ. As DNA, the CDR3 is TGCGCCAGCAGCTTGCTGGGCCTAGAGGGCTACACCTTC. Translated: CASSLLGLEGYTF. The whole variable domain, filled in from reference TRBV5-1 and TRBJ1-2, reads KAGVTQTPRYLIKTRGQQVTLSCSPISGHRSVSWYQQTPGQGLQFLFEYFSETQRNKGNFPGRFSGRQFSNSRSEMNVSTLELGDSALYLCASSLLGLEGYTFGSGTRLTVV.

The V call is TRBV19, the J call TRBJ1-1, with D uncertain. Germline V lookup: CDR1 LNHDA, CDR2 SQIVND (reference sequence). V was pared by 1 base and J by 0 bases, with 6 bases between. There are 14 residues in the CDR3. CDR3 in amino acids: CASSIVTMNTEAFF. The CDR3 DNA reads as TGTGCCAGTAGTATAGTGACCATGAACACTGAAGCTTTCTTT.

The chain uses TRBV11-2 and TRBJ2-7; maybe TRBD1 (6 bases). The CDR3 has 14 amino acids. CDR1 and CDR2 from the germline V gene are SGHAT and FQNNGV. V shed 0 bases and J shed 3 bases, with 9 bases lying between them. CDR3 coding DNA: TGTGCCAGCAGCTTAGATCAGGGGCTCTACGAGCAGTACTTC. Translation: CASSLDQGLYEQYF.

The J gene is TRBJ1-1, the V gene TRBV3-1 (or the pseudogene TRBV3-2); 8 bases align to TRBD1. The CDR3 length is 12 residues. Unmatched junction bases numbered 1, after V lost 3 bases and J lost 7 bases. Germline V gene data show CDR1 as LGHDT and CDR2 as YNNKEL (reference sequence). The CDR3 sequence: CASSQGQVEAFF. The CDR3 nucleotides are TGTGCCAGCAGCCAGGGACAGGTTGAAGCTTTCTTT.

V gene TRBV5-1 combines with J gene TRBJ1-6; maybe TRBD1 (5 bases). Germline assignment: CDR1 SGHRS and CDR2 YFSETQ. The CDR3 loop spans 16 amino acids. With 0 bases removed from V and 7 bases from J, the gap between germline ends came to 14 bases. Here the CDR3 reads CASSLGYGGANSPLHF. The CDR3 nucleotides are TGCGCCAGCAGCTTGGGTTACGGGGGAGCCAATTCACCCCTCCACTTT.

This chain uses TRBV7-3 with TRBJ1-2; TRBD1 matches at 11 bases. J lost 4 bases, V lost 4 bases, and 2 bases had no gene match. Per the germline V gene, CDR1 is SGHTA and CDR2 is FQGTGA. CDR3 length: 14 amino acids. CDR3 residues: CASSSGTGGYGYTF. The CDR3 region has the DNA TGTGCCAGCAGCTCCGGGACAGGGGGCTATGGCTACACCTTC.

This clone was counted between two and nine times. V usage is TRBV7-8 and J usage is TRBJ1-1; D call uncertain. Germline V CDR1 and CDR2: SGHVS, FQNEAQ. V was shortened by 5 bases and J by 5 bases, with 15 bases between the two germline ends. The CDR3 is made up of 14 amino acids. Here the CDR3 DNA reads TGTGCCAGCAGCCCCATGAGGGCCGGGACTGAAGCTTTCTTT. Amino acids: CASSPMRAGTEAFF.

This clone was seen a single time. CDR3 loop: CASSIQGEKLFF. Here the CDR3 DNA reads TGTGCCAGTAGTATACAAGGGGAAAAACTGTTTTTT. This rearrangement joins TRBV19 to TRBJ1-4; D remains unclear. Germline V gene lookup returns CDR1 LNHDA and CDR2 SQIVND (reference sequence). There are 12 residues in the CDR3. Trimming removed 2 bases at V and 8 bases at J, with 6 bases between.

J is TRBJ1-4 and V is TRBV18, with 8 bases lining up with TRBD1. The trim removed 3 bases at V and 6 bases at J, leaving 6 bases unmatched. Germline CDR1 is KGHSH and CDR2 is LQKENI. This CDR3 contains 15 residues. The CDR3 nucleotides read TGTGCCAGCTCACCCCTACAGGGGGTGGATGAAAAACTGTTTTTT. Translation gives CASSPLQGVDEKLFF.